This TCR beta chain is from a study of blood T cell repertoires in COVID-19. This CDR3 region has 14 residues. CDR1 and CDR2 from the germline V gene are ENHRY and SYGVKD. J was trimmed by 0 bases and V by 2 bases; bases with no gene match: 0. Source study methods: For nucleated cells, counts were estimated from reference gene primer amplification. Sequenced by immunoSEQ multiplex PCR; TCRdb stores in-frame clones only, minus some. Clonal size and the V and J genes are those of that table, whereas D and trimming came from the DNA. The sample consists of more than 150,000 clones, roughly four fifths of them appearing once.

This clonotype originated in a woman aged 40 to 50 with acute or convalescent COVID-19. The material sequenced was peripheral blood. The chain links TRBV10-3 to TRBJ2-7, with 8 bases identical to TRBD1. Here the CDR3 reads CAISETGGSYEQYF. CDR3 sequence (DNA): TGTGCCATCAGTGAGACAGGGGGCTCCTACGAGCAGTACTTC.